This entry is about one TCR beta chain. Some clones are missing from TCRdb's copy, which holds only in-frame ones; the method was immunoSEQ multiplex PCR. The repertoire holds 360,000 or so clones, with about 90% as singletons. The data stem from a study of blood T cell repertoires in COVID-19. About the research overall: The United States, Italy and Spain provided the acute and convalescent COVID-19 samples.

V shed 5 bases and J 4 bases; nucleotides not matched to a gene: 8. The CDR3 length is 15 residues. The germline CDR1 and CDR2 sequences are SGHTA and FQGTGA. The clonotype was recovered from a woman aged 25-40 years who had recovered from COVID-19. The rearrangement uses TRBV7-3 and TRBJ2-3, with 8 nucleotides matching TRBD1. The sample comprised PBMCs or T cells enriched from blood (not recorded which). The CDR3 here is CASSPQGAGPDTQYF. CDR3 bases: TGTGCCAGCAGCCCCCAGGGGGCCGGGCCAGATACGCAGTATTTT.